The 30 T cell receptor beta chains in this list originate from one sample, sequenced in a study of cytomegalovirus exposure and HLA in healthy donors. The PCR contained 60 Vbeta and 13 Jbeta primers. Profiled with immunoSEQ multiplex PCR; TCRdb holds only in-frame clones, not every one. This sample has about 200,000 clones, with approximately 79% found just once. Sample: PBMCs. These receptors all stem from a woman aged 25 to 45 in good health and CMV-seropositive.

CDR3 sequence reads: CSVFLAGGPGDEQYF. In nucleotides, the CDR3 is TGCAGCGTATTCCTAGCGGGAGGGCCTGGCGACGAGCAGTACTTC. The genes are TRBV29-1 and TRBJ2-7; 12 nucleotides match TRBD2. This CDR3 has 15 residues. V gave up 6 bases and J gave up 5 bases; unmatched junction bases: 11. The germline CDR1 and CDR2 sequences are SQVTM and ANQGSEA.

V is TRBV14 and J is TRBJ2-5; D possibly corresponds to TRBD2 (6 bases). Germline assignment: CDR1 SGHDN and CDR2 FVKESK. Trimming stripped 4 bases from V and 1 base from J, with 10 bases between. The CDR3 length is 14 residues. The CDR3 DNA reads as TGTGCCAGCAGCCGCACTAGCCTCCAAGAGACCCAGTACTTC. Its translation is CASSRTSLQETQYF.

The rearrangement uses TRBV5-4 and TRBJ2-2; 8 bases match TRBD2. This CDR3 spans 14 amino acids. Germline CDR1 is SGHNT and CDR2 is YYREEE (reference sequence). V lost 2 bases and J lost 5; bases outside the gene matches: 2. CDR3 protein: CASSFERGTGELFF. The DNA of the CDR3 is TGTGCCAGCAGCTTTGAGCGGGGGACCGGGGAGCTGTTTTTT.

V usage is TRBV10-3 and J usage is TRBJ2-7; TRBD1 might be the D (5 bases). The CDR3 is 14 residues long. The germline V gene encodes CDR1 ENHRY and CDR2 SYGVKD. Between the trimmed V and J ends, which lost 6 bases and 4 bases, there was a span of 16 bases. CDR3 amino acids: CAIRPAGFSYEQYF. The CDR3 coding sequence is TGTGCCATCAGACCCGCAGGGTTCTCTTACGAGCAGTACTTC.

The V call is TRBV19, the J call TRBJ2-5; 12 bases are a match to TRBD2. The CDR3 runs to 14 residues. The V gene's germline CDR1 is LNHDA and CDR2 SQIVND (reference sequence). With V trimmed by 5 bases and J by 7 bases, 5 bases remained unmatched. The CDR3 region has the DNA TGTGCCAGTAGTGTAACGGGACTAGCGGGGACCCAGTACTTC. Amino acids: CASSVTGLAGTQYF.

A few counts support this clone. This chain uses TRBV12-5 with TRBJ1-5; D unresolved. Deletions cut 5 bases from V and 6 bases from J, with 8 bases between. The CDR3 loop spans 12 amino acids. In germline, CDR1 is LGHNT, CDR2 FRNRAP. CDR3 DNA: TGTGCTAGTGGTCCCGAGGGTCAGCCCCAGCATTTT. This gives the protein CASGPEGQPQHF.

This rearrangement joins TRBV4-3 to TRBJ1-6; tentatively, D is TRBD1 (5 bases). V shed 3 bases and J shed 8 bases, with 8 bases lying between them. The CDR3 is 13 residues long. Germline V gene lookup returns CDR1 LGHNA and CDR2 YSLEER. The CDR3 DNA is TGCGCCAGCAGCCAGAGCAGGGATTCACCCCTCCACTTT. Translating it yields CASSQSRDSPLHF.

This sequence joins TRBV7-2 and TRBJ2-5; D is perhaps TRBD2 (6 bases). Trimming shortened V by 7 bases and J by 4 bases, and 13 bases separated the two germline ends. The CDR3 is 13 residues long. The germline V gene has CDR1 SGHTA and CDR2 FQGNSA. The DNA for the CDR3 is TGTGCCAGCACCCTCGGGGGAGGAGAGACCCAGTACTTC. Translation: CASTLGGGETQYF.

The gene calls are TRBV29-1 and TRBJ2-1; a possible D gene is TRBD1 (6 bases). The CDR3 is 19 residues long. In germline, CDR1 is SQVTM, CDR2 ANQGSEA. Trimming took off 0 bases at V and 0 bases at J, with 21 bases between the two ends. The CDR3: CSVEELAGADPSSYNEQFF. CDR3 bases: TGCAGCGTTGAAGAACTGGCAGGGGCCGACCCTAGCTCCTACAATGAGCAGTTCTTC.

The chain is built from TRBV19 and TRBJ2-2; perhaps TRBD1 as D (5 bases). The CDR3 spans 13 residues. Trimming removed 5 bases at V and 10 bases at J, with 14 bases between. The germline V gene encodes CDR1 LNHDA and CDR2 SQIVND (reference sequence). CDR3 bases: TGTGCCAGTAGTCGGCAGGGTGATTTGGAGCTGTTTTTT. Encoded protein: CASSRQGDLELFF. The whole variable domain, filled in from reference TRBV19 and TRBJ2-2, reads DGGITQSPKYLFRKEGQNVTLSCEQNLNHDAMYWYRQDPGQGLRLIYYSQIVNDFQKGDIAEGYSVSREKKESFPLTVTSAQKNPTAFYLCASSRQGDLELFFGEGSRLTVL.

The chain uses TRBV15 and TRBJ2-3, with TRBD2 matching over 8 bases. CDR1 LNHNV and CDR2 YYDKDF come from the germline V gene (reference sequence). Trimming cost V 3 bases and J 2 bases; bases outside gene matches: 16. This CDR3 comprises 19 residues. CDR3 sequence (DNA): TGTGCCACCAGCAGCCTCTGGACGGCGGAGCGGGGGTCCACAGATACGCAGTATTTT. It translates to CATSSLWTAERGSTDTQYF.

CDR3 DNA: TGTGCCAGCAGCTTCTGGAGGAGAGGAGGCACAGATACGCAGTATTTT. It encodes CASSFWRRGGTDTQYF. The V gene is TRBV5-6, the J gene TRBJ2-3, with D tentatively TRBD2 (5 bases). The ends were cut back, 2 bases at V and 1 base at J, with 14 bases in the middle. This CDR3 contains 16 residues. Germline loops: CDR1 SGHDT, CDR2 YYEEEE.

V usage is TRBV7-2 and J usage is TRBJ2-2, with D maybe TRBD2 (5 bases). Trimming took 5 bases from V and 5 from J, leaving 12 bases between them. The CDR3 totals 14 residues. CDR1 is SGHTA and CDR2 is FQGNSA in the germline V gene. The DNA of the CDR3 is TGTGCCAGCAGCCCCCCTCCGGGGACCGGGGAGCTGTTTTTT. The encoded protein is CASSPPPGTGELFF.

The chain uses TRBV27 and TRBJ2-7; D uncertain. Germline CDR1 reads MNHEY; CDR2 reads SMNVEV (reference sequence). The CDR3 spans 13 residues. The V end lost 4 bases, the J end lost 5 bases, and 12 bases lay between the germline ends. CDR3 in DNA: TGTGCCAGCAGTTGGGCTATGGCTCACGAGCAGTACTTC. It codes for CASSWAMAHEQYF.

The chain recombines TRBV28 with TRBJ1-2, with a weak D call TRBD1 (5 bases). This CDR3 has 15 amino acids. Germline CDR1 is MDHEN and CDR2 is SYDVKM. V was trimmed by 2 bases and J by 0 bases, leaving 10 bases between them. DNA of the CDR3: TGTGCCAGCAGTTTACCCCAAGGGGCTAACTATGGCTACACCTTC. It codes for CASSLPQGANYGYTF.

In this sample, this clone turned up once. The chain employs TRBV5-1 and TRBJ1-4; 7 nucleotides line up with TRBD1. V dropped 1 base and J dropped 5; count of bases not matched to a gene: 5. The germline gives CDR1 SGHRS, CDR2 YFSETQ. This CDR3 is built from 15 residues. The CDR3 spells CASSLRQGVNEKLFF. CDR3 coding DNA: TGCGCCAGCAGCTTGCGGCAGGGGGTGAATGAAAAACTGTTTTTT.

V and J are TRBV11-2 and TRBJ1-2; possibly TRBD1 for D (5 bases). CDR3 length: 12 residues. Trimming took off 5 bases at V and 5 bases at J, with 9 bases between the two ends. Germline lookup yields CDR1 SGHAT and CDR2 FQNNGV. The CDR3 here is CASSGQGYGYTF. The CDR3 DNA follows: TGTGCCAGCAGCGGGCAGGGTTATGGCTACACCTTC.

This chain uses TRBV12-5 with TRBJ1-2; the match to TRBD1 covers 8 bases. Germline V gene lookup returns CDR1 LGHNT and CDR2 FRNRAP. V gave up 6 bases and J gave up 7 bases; unmatched junction bases: 10. The CDR3 contains 14 residues. In nucleotides, the CDR3 is TGTGCTAGTGGCTTCAGGGGGCGCAAAGTTGGCTACACCTTC. The encoded protein is CASGFRGRKVGYTF.

The V gene is TRBV5-4, the J gene TRBJ2-2; no clear D. Germline V gives CDR1 SGHNT, CDR2 YYREEE (reference sequence). The CDR3 totals 14 residues. Trimming cost V 6 bases and J 1 base, with 10 bases left between them. CDR3 sequence reads: CASTKPGNTGELFF. The CDR3 coding sequence is TGTGCCAGCACAAAACCCGGGAACACCGGGGAGCTGTTTTTT.

This clone was counted a single time. The chain has TRBV2 and TRBJ1-2; 10 bases are shared with TRBD1. Germline lookup yields CDR1 SNHLY and CDR2 FYNNEI. The CDR3 runs 14 residues. J was trimmed by 5 bases and V by 4 bases; bases with no gene match: 4. CDR3 region: CASSGQGAQYGYTF. CDR3 bases: TGTGCCAGCAGTGGACAGGGGGCTCAGTATGGCTACACCTTC.

The rearrangement uses TRBV7-9 and TRBJ1-3, with D possibly matching TRBD1 (6 bases). The V end lost 6 bases, the J end lost 0 bases, and 12 bases lay between the germline ends. Germline CDR1 and CDR2: SEHNR and FQNEAQ (reference sequence). The CDR3 runs to 15 residues. This chain's CDR3 is CASSRTGTSGNTIYF. The CDR3 DNA reads TGTGCCAGCAGTCGAACAGGGACCTCTGGAAACACCATATATTTT.

Comments on this clone: At one end, the junction sequence differs from germline, possibly due to a read error. The J gene is TRBJ2-4, the V gene TRBV6-1; D is perhaps TRBD1 (6 bases). Germline CDR1 is MNHNS and CDR2 is SASEGT. This CDR3 has 13 residues. CDR3 sequence reads: CASSEARGRGGRF. The CDR3 region has the DNA TGTGCCAGCAGTGAAGCTAGAGGCCGAGGGGGTCGCTTC.

A note on this clone: One junction end does not reproduce the germline sequence, and a read error may be involved. The V and J genes are TRBV7-9 and TRBJ1-1, with 7 bases lining up with TRBD1. Germline loops: CDR1 SEHNR, CDR2 FQNEAQ (reference sequence). The CDR3 spans 13 residues. The CDR3 coding sequence is TGTGCCAGCAGATTAGGGGGCTGGACTGAAGCTTTCTTT. Protein sequence: CASRLGGWTEAFF.

This clone occurred a few times. The chain is built from TRBV10-2 and TRBJ2-7, with D perhaps matching TRBD2 (6 bases). The V gene's germline CDR1 is WSHSY and CDR2 SAAADI. The CDR3 loop spans 13 amino acids. Trimming cost V 7 bases and J 4 bases, with 14 bases left between them. CDR3 in DNA: TGCGCCAGCACTGTTGGGGGGTTGTACGAGCAGTACTTC. This sequence encodes CASTVGGLYEQYF.

Many counts were recorded for this clone. The CDR3 DNA sequence: TGTGCCAGCAGTGAAGGCAGGGGAGCCGAGTCCGATGAGCAGTTCTTC. It specifies CASSEGRGAESDEQFF. The chain carries TRBV6-4 and TRBJ2-1, with D perhaps matching TRBD1 (6 bases). Germline-derived CDR1 and CDR2 are MRHNA and SNTAGT. CDR3 size: 16 residues. V was clipped by 3 bases and J by 8 bases, with 20 bases between them.

V is TRBV7-9 and J is TRBJ1-1, with a weak D call TRBD1 (5 bases). This CDR3 comprises 12 residues. Trimming cost V 5 bases and J 11 bases, with 15 bases left between them. Germline V CDR1 and CDR2: SEHNR, FQNEAQ (reference sequence). CDR3 amino acids: CASSTRGGAAFF. CDR3 DNA sequence: TGTGCCAGCAGCACAAGGGGCGGAGCTGCTTTCTTT.

The chain joins TRBV19 to TRBJ1-3, with a possible D match to TRBD1 (6 bases). CDR1 and CDR2 from the germline V gene are LNHDA and SQIVND (reference sequence). CDR3 length: 15 amino acids. Trimming took 9 bases from V and 0 from J, leaving 15 bases between them. In nucleotides, the CDR3 is TGTGCCAGCCGACGCAGGGGAGACTCTGGAAACACCATATATTTT. This gives the protein CASRRRGDSGNTIYF.

The CDR3 DNA follows: TGTGCCAGCAGCCCGAGTCAGGACAGGGGGAATCCCTACGAGCAGTACTTC. It codes for CASSPSQDRGNPYEQYF. The V call is TRBV7-9, the J call TRBJ2-7; 10 bases agree with TRBD1. This CDR3 has 17 residues. J was trimmed by 2 bases and V by 5 bases; bases with no gene match: 12. Germline V gene sequence: CDR1 SEHNR, CDR2 FQNEAQ (reference sequence).

This rearrangement joins TRBV23-1 to TRBJ1-1; no definite D call. TRBV23-1 is noted as an ORF with a role that remains uncertain. This CDR3 has 12 residues. V was clipped by 6 bases and J by 4 bases, with 9 bases between them. CDR3 nucleotide sequence: TGCGCCAGCAGCGCGGAGGTCACTGAAGCTTTCTTT. Translated: CASSAEVTEAFF.

The rearrangement uses TRBV13 and TRBJ2-3, with 8 nucleotides matching TRBD2. The V gene end was trimmed by 1 base and the J gene end by 3 bases; junction bases not matched to a gene: 6. CDR1 PRHDT and CDR2 FYEKMQ come from the germline V gene (reference sequence). The length of the CDR3 is 16 residues. The CDR3 DNA sequence: TGTGCCAGCAGCTTAGCCCGGGGGGGCCTGACAGATACGCAGTATTTT. Translating gives CASSLARGGLTDTQYF.